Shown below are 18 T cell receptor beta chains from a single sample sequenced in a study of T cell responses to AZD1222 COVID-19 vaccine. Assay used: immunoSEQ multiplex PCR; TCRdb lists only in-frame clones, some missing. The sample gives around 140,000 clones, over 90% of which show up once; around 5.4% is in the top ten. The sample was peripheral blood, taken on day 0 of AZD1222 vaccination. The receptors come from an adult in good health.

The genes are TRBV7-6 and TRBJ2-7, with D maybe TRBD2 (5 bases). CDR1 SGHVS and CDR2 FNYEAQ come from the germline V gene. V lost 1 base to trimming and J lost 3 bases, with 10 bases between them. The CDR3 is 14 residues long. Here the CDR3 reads CASSLDPGIYEQYF. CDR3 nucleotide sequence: TGTGCCAGCAGCTTAGACCCGGGGATCTACGAGCAGTACTTC. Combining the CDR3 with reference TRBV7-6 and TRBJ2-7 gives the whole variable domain GAGVSQSPRYKVTKRGQDVALRCDPISGHVSLYWYRQALGQGPEFLTYFNYEAQQDKSGLPNDRFSAERPEGSISTLTIQRTEQRDSAMYRCASSLDPGIYEQYFGPGTRLTVT.

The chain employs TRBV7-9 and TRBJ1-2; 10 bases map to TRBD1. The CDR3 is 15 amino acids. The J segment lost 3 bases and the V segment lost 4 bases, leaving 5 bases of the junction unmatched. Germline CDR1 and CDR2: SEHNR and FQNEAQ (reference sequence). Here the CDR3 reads CASSSWDRGDYGYTF. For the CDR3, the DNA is TGTGCCAGCAGCTCATGGGACAGGGGCGACTATGGCTACACCTTC.

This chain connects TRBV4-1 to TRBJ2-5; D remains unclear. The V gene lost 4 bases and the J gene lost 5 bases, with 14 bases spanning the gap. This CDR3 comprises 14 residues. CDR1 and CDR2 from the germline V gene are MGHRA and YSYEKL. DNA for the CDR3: TGCGCCAGCAGCCCGATCGGTAGCTGGGAGACCCAGTACTTC. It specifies CASSPIGSWETQYF.

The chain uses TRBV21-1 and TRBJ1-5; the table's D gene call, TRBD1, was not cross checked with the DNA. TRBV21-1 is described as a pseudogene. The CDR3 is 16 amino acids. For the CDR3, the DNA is TGTGCCAGCAGCCAGATCCAGGAATTCGGCAATCAGCCCCAGCATTTT. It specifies CASSQIQEFGNQPQHF.

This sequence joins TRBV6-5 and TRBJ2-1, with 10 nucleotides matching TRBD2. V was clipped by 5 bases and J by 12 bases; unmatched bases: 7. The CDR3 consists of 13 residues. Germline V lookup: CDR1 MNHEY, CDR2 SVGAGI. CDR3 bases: TGTGCCAGCAGTCTAACGATAGCGGGAGGGCAGTTCTTC. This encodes CASSLTIAGGQFF.

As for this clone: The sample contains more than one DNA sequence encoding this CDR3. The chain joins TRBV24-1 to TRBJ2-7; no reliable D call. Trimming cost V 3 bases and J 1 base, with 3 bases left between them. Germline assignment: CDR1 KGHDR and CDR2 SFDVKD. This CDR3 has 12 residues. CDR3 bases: TGTGCCACCAGTGATGGGTCCTACGAGCAGTACTTC. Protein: CATSDGSYEQYF.

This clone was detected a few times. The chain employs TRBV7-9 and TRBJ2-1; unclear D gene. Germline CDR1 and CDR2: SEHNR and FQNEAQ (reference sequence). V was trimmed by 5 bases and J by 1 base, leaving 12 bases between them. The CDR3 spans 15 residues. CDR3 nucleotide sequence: TGTGCCAGCAGCAGGTATGCGAGATCCTACAATGAGCAGTTCTTC. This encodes CASSRYARSYNEQFF.

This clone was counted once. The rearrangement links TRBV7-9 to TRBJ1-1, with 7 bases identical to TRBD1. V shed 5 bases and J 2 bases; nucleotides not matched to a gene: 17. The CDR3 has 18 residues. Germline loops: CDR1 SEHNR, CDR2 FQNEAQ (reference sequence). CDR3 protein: CASSLHQGGNSDNTEAFF. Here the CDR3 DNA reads TGTGCCAGCAGCCTTCACCAAGGGGGCAATTCGGATAACACTGAAGCTTTCTTT.

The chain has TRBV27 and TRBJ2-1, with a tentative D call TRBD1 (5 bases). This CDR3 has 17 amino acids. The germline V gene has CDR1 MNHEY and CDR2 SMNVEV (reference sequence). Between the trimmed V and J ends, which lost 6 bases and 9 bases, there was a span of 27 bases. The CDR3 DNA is TGTGCCAGCAGCCGACCAAAACAGGTCTCATCTATCGGTGAGCAGTTCTTC. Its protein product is CASSRPKQVSSIGEQFF.

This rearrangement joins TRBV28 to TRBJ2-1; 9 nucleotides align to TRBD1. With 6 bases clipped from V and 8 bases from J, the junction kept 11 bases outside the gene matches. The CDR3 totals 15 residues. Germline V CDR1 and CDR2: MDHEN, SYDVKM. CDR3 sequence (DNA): TGTGCCAGCAGGGACTTGACAGGGGGGATGGATGAGCAGTTCTTC. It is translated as CASRDLTGGMDEQFF.

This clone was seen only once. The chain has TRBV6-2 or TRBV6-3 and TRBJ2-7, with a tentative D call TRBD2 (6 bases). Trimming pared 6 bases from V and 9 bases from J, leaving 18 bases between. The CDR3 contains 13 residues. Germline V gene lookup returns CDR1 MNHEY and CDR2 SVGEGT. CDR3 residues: CASSIGSLFWQYF. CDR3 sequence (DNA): TGTGCCAGCAGCATCGGGAGCCTATTTTGGCAGTACTTC.

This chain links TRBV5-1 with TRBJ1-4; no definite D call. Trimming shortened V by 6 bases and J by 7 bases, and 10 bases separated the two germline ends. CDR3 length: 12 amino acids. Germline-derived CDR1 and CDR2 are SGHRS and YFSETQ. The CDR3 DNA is TGCGCCAGCACCCCGGATCGTGAAAAACTGTTTTTT. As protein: CASTPDREKLFF.

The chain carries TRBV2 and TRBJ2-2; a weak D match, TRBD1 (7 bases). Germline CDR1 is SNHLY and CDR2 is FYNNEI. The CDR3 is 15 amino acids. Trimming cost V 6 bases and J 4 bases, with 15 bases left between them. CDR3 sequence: CASRQEGQFTGELFF. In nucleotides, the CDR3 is TGTGCCAGCAGGCAGGAGGGACAGTTCACCGGGGAGCTGTTTTTT.

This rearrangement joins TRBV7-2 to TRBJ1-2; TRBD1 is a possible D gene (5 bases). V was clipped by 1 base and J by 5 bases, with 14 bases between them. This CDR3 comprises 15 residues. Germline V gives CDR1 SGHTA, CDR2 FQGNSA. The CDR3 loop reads CASSLGLGAEYGYTF. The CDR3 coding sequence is TGTGCCAGCAGCTTAGGGTTAGGGGCGGAGTATGGCTACACCTTC.

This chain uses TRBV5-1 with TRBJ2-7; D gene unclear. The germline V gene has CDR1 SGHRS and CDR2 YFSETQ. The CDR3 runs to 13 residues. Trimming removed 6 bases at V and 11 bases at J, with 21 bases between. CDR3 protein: CASIRPLLFKEYF. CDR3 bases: TGCGCCAGCATTCGCCCACTCCTATTTAAGGAGTACTTC. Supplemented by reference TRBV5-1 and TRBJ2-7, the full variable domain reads KAGVTQTPRYLIKTRGQQVTLSCSPISGHRSVSWYQQTPGQGLQFLFEYFSETQRNKGNFPGRFSGRQFSNSRSEMNVSTLELGDSALYLCASIRPLLFKEYFGPGTRLTVT.

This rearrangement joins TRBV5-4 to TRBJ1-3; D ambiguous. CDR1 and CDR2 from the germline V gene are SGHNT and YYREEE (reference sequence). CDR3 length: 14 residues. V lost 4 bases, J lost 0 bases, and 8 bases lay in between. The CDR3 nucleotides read TGTGCCAGCAGCCCGACCCTCTCTGGAAACACCATATATTTT. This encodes CASSPTLSGNTIYF.

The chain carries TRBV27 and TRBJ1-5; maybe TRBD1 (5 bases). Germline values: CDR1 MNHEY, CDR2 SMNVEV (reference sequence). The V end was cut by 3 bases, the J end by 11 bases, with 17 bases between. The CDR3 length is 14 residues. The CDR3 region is CASSFSGFSLSQHF. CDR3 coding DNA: TGTGCCAGCAGTTTTTCAGGGTTCTCCCTGTCCCAGCATTTT.

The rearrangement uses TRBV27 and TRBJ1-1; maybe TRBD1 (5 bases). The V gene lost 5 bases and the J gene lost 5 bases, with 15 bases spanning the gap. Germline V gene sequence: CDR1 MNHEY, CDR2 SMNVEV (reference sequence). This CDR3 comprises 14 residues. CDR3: CASSRTRGGTEAFF. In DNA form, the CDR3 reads TGTGCCAGCAGTAGGACCCGTGGGGGGACTGAAGCTTTCTTT.